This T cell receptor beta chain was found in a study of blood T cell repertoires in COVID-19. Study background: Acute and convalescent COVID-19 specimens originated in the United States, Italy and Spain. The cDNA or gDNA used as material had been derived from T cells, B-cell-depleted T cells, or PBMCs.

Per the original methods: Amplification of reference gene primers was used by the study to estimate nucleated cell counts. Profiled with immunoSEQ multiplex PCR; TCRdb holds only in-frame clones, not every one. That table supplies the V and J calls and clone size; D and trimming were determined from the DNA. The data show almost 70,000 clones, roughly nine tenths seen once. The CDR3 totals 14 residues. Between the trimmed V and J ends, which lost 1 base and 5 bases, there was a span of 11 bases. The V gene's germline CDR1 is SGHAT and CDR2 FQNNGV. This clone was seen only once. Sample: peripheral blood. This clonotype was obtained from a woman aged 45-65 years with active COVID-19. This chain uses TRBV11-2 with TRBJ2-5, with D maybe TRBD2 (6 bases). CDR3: CASSLAGVGETQYF. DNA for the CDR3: TGTGCCAGCAGCTTAGCGGGAGTCGGTGAGACCCAGTACTTC.